This TCR beta chain was captured in a study of blood T cell repertoires in COVID-19. Study summary: Sources were T cells, B-cell-depleted T cells, or PBMCs; the material itself was cDNA or gDNA.

Per the authors' pipeline: Nucleated cell number was recorded as an estimate derived from reference gene primer amplification. The data were produced by immunoSEQ multiplex PCR, yet TCRdb's version contains in-frame clones alone and is incomplete. V, J and clone size reflect that table, while D and trimming were determined from the DNA. The sample carries about 140,000 clones, roughly four fifths recorded once. The CDR3 is 14 amino acids. Germline assignment: CDR1 MDHEN and CDR2 SYDVKM. After removal of 6 bases from V and 2 bases from J, the junction contained 5 bases not matched to a gene. This chain joins TRBV28 and TRBJ2-5, with 8 bases that match TRBD1. This TCR was recovered from a woman in her 50s with acute COVID-19. Sequenced input: PBMCs or T cells enriched from blood (not recorded which). DNA for the CDR3: TGTGCCAGCAGCCGACAGGGGCGACAAGAGACCCAGTACTTC. The encoded protein is CASSRQGRQETQYF.